The present TCR beta chain was sequenced within a study of cytotoxic CD8 clonotypes in ibrutinib-treated CLL. Germline CDR1 is SGDLS and CDR2 is YYNGEE. There are 17 residues in the CDR3. V lost 4 bases and J lost 3, with 21 bases in between. The table came from immunoSEQ multiplex PCR; TCRdb's copy has only in-frame clones and leaves some out. The sample yields approximately 160,000 clones, about 88% seen once. Points from the study as a whole: Baseline clonality exceeded age-matched healthy donors and tracked circulating CD8+ T-cell counts.

On this clone itself: As yet, its antigen is unknown.

The TCR comes from a human donor with chronic lymphocytic leukemia. The rearrangement joins TRBV9 to TRBJ2-3; D might be TRBD2 (7 bases). Sequenced here: PBMCs, sampled at disease progression, from a patient treated with ibrutinib. The CDR3 here is CASSKEGGPSGTDTQYF. The CDR3 coding sequence is TGTGCCAGCAGCAAAGAGGGGGGGCCATCTGGGACAGATACGCAGTATTTT.